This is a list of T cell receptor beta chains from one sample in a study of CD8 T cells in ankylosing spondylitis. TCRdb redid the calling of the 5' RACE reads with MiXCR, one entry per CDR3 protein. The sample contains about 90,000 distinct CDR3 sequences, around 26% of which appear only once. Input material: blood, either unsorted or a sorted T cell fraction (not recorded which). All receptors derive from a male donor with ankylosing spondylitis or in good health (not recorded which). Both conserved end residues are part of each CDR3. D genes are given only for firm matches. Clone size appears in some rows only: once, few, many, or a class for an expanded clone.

CASSLAAGEQFF | TGCGCCAGCAGCTTGGCTGCGGGTGAGCAGTTCTTC | - | TRBJ2-1 | TRBV5-1 | few
CASSLSRETDTQYF | TGTGCCAGCAGCTTGAGCCGCGAGACAGATACGCAGTATTTT | - | TRBJ2-3 | TRBV7-8 | -
CASSIHGSNQPQHF | TGTGCCAGCAGTATCCACGGTAGCAATCAGCCCCAGCATTTT | - | TRBJ1-5 | TRBV27 | few
CASSQNGGNQETQYF | TGTGCCAGCAGCCAAAACGGGGGAAACCAAGAGACCCAGTACTTC | - | TRBJ2-5 | TRBV4-2 | -
CASRWGPGNTGELFF | TGTGCCAGCAGGTGGGGGCCGGGGAACACCGGGGAGCTGTTTTTT | - | TRBJ2-2 | TRBV12-3/TRBV12-4 | many
CASSPTGGSYGYTF | TGTGCCAGCAGTCCTACTGGAGGAAGCTATGGCTACACCTTC | - | TRBJ1-2 | TRBV6-5 | few
CASKGGRPQHF | TGTGCCAGCAAAGGTGGCCGGCCCCAGCATTTT | - | TRBJ1-5 | TRBV28 | many
CASSYQTGGRTGELFF | TGTGCCAGCAGCTACCAGACAGGGGGTCGCACCGGGGAGCTGTTTTTT | TRBD1 | TRBJ2-2 | TRBV14 | -
CAMGTSGINEQFF | TGTGCCATGGGGACTAGCGGGATCAATGAGCAGTTCTTC | TRBD2 | TRBJ2-1 | TRBV10-3 | -
CASSLGLAGREETQYF | TGCGCCAGCAGCTTGGGGCTAGCGGGCCGGGAGGAGACCCAGTACTTC | TRBD2 | TRBJ2-5 | TRBV5-1 | many
CASSVGGGAGGVDEQFF | TGTGCCAGCAGCGTTGGCGGGGGGGCGGGAGGTGTTGATGAGCAGTTCTTC | TRBD2 | TRBJ2-1 | TRBV9 | few
CASSSRDSDTQYF | TGCGCCAGCAGCTCCCGGGATTCAGATACGCAGTATTTT | - | TRBJ2-3 | TRBV5-1 | -
CASSFRQGPTEAFF | TGTGCCAGCAGCTTCCGACAGGGACCTACTGAAGCTTTCTTT | TRBD1 | TRBJ1-1 | TRBV9 | -
CAISEQGASNQPQHF | TGTGCCATCAGCGAACAGGGGGCCAGCAATCAGCCCCAGCATTTT | TRBD1 | TRBJ1-5 | TRBV10-3 | -
CASSALTGYEQYF | TGTGCCAGCAGCGCTTTAACAGGGTACGAGCAGTACTTC | - | TRBJ2-7 | TRBV7-9 | few
CASSFSGTNTGELFF | TGCGCCAGCAGCTTTTCAGGGACGAACACCGGGGAGCTGTTTTTT | - | TRBJ2-2 | TRBV5-1 | -
CASSLVGMDEQFF | TGTGCCAGCAGCTTAGTCGGTATGGATGAGCAGTTCTTC | - | TRBJ2-1 | TRBV7-6 | few
CATSPRPGAQGETQYF | TGTGCCACCAGCCCACGACCGGGGGCACAGGGAGAGACCCAGTACTTC | - | TRBJ2-5 | TRBV15 | -
CASRGQVPSTDTQYF | TGTGCCAGCAGAGGACAGGTCCCCAGCACAGATACGCAGTATTTT | TRBD1 | TRBJ2-3 | TRBV28 | -
CASVRGTSGVNEQFF | TGTGCCAGCGTACGTGGGACTAGCGGGGTCAATGAGCAGTTCTTC | TRBD2 | TRBJ2-1 | TRBV7-9 | -
CASSLALKEPQHF | TGTGCCAGCAGCTTAGCGCTTAAAGAGCCCCAGCATTTT | - | TRBJ1-5 | TRBV7-9 | once
CASSSRRANQPQHF | TGTGCCAGCAGTTCAAGACGTGCTAATCAGCCCCAGCATTTT | - | TRBJ1-5 | TRBV12-3/TRBV12-4 | few
CASSFQAHTEAFF | TGTGCCAGCAGCTTTCAGGCGCACACTGAAGCTTTCTTT | - | TRBJ1-1 | TRBV7-9 | few
CSARSSSRRTGELFF | TGCAGTGCTAGGTCCTCGAGCCGGCGGACCGGGGAGCTGTTTTTT | - | TRBJ2-2 | TRBV20-1 | many
CSAKDRSYGYTF | TGCAGTGCAAAGGACAGGTCTTATGGCTACACCTTC | TRBD1 | TRBJ1-2 | TRBV20-1 | -
CASSVTSSIDEQFF | TGTGCCAGCAGCGTGACTAGTTCTATCGATGAGCAGTTCTTC | - | TRBJ2-1 | TRBV9 | -
CASSLVATGAYEQYF | TGTGCCAGCAGCTTAGTTGCGACAGGGGCTTACGAGCAGTACTTC | TRBD1 | TRBJ2-7 | TRBV7-2 | -
CASSRLDSDEQFF | TGTGCCAGCTCACGACTAGATTCGGATGAGCAGTTCTTC | - | TRBJ2-1 | TRBV18 | few
CASSLAPRSIQYF | TGCGCCAGCAGCTTGGCCCCTAGAAGCATTCAGTACTTC | - | TRBJ2-4 | TRBV5-1 | few
CSALPEGSTDTQYF | TGCAGTGCTTTACCGGAGGGGAGCACAGATACGCAGTATTTT | - | TRBJ2-3 | TRBV20-1 | few
CASSQFGANYGYTF | TGTGCCAGCAGCCAATTCGGAGCTAACTATGGCTACACCTTC | - | TRBJ1-2 | TRBV4-2 | few
CASRKDGYSNQPQHF | TGTGCCAGCAGAAAAGACGGGTATAGCAATCAGCCCCAGCATTTT | - | TRBJ1-5 | TRBV6-1 | -
CSARGRGGKDGYTF | TGCAGTGCTAGAGGGCGGGGTGGGAAGGATGGCTACACCTTC | - | TRBJ1-2 | TRBV20-1 | few
CASTHPPEVETQYF | TGTGCCAGCACTCATCCCCCTGAAGTGGAGACCCAGTACTTC | - | TRBJ2-5 | TRBV14 | -
CASSLGRQETQYF | TGTGCCAGCAGTTTAGGTAGACAAGAGACCCAGTACTTC | - | TRBJ2-5 | TRBV12-3/TRBV12-4 | -
CSAQGWNTEAFF | TGCAGCGCCCAAGGATGGAACACTGAAGCTTTCTTT | - | TRBJ1-1 | TRBV29-1 | -
CASSLDGGGLGQPQHF | TGTGCCAGCAGCTTAGACGGGGGAGGGTTGGGTCAGCCCCAGCATTTT | - | TRBJ1-5 | TRBV7-2 | -
CASSPGVGHPSNQPQHF | TGTGCCAGCAGCCCCGGGGTGGGACACCCTAGCAATCAGCCCCAGCATTTT | - | TRBJ1-5 | TRBV12-3/TRBV12-4 | few
CSARDYIREGRETQYF | TGCAGTGCTAGAGATTATATACGGGAGGGCCGAGAGACCCAGTACTTC | TRBD2 | TRBJ2-5 | TRBV20-1 | many
CASSSGFSGTEAFF | TGTGCCAGCAGCTCAGGGTTCAGCGGCACTGAAGCTTTCTTT | - | TRBJ1-1 | TRBV25-1 | few